The clone carrying this TCR beta chain was counted only a few times. Its antigen is unknown. These data come from a study of identical twins. Whole-study results and caveats: Conclusions relied on cross-sectional statistical analysis, not following the same donors. Insertions ran lower in abundant cord blood beta clonotypes, though not in memory repertoires.

Carrying unique molecular identifiers, the cDNA also gained a universal primer site through template switching. Each CDR3 protein is one row after TCRdb ran MiXCR on the 5' RACE reads. The table includes about 240,000 distinct CDR3 sequences, approximately 11% detected once. Trimming removed 2 bases at V and 4 bases at J, with 11 bases between. Per germline, CDR1 DFQATT and CDR2 SNEGSKA (reference sequence). The CDR3 covers 14 residues. This sample also appeared in a second study, on yellow fever vaccine responses in identical twins.

The rearrangement joins TRBV20-1 to TRBJ2-2; tentatively, D is TRBD2 (7 bases). The sequenced material came from memory (CD45RO+) T cells sorted from blood. The TCR originated in a woman in her late teens or twenties in good health. This CDR3 is CSARRGGVTGELFF. The DNA of the CDR3 is TGCAGTGCTAGAAGGGGGGGGGTCACCGGGGAGCTGTTTTTT.